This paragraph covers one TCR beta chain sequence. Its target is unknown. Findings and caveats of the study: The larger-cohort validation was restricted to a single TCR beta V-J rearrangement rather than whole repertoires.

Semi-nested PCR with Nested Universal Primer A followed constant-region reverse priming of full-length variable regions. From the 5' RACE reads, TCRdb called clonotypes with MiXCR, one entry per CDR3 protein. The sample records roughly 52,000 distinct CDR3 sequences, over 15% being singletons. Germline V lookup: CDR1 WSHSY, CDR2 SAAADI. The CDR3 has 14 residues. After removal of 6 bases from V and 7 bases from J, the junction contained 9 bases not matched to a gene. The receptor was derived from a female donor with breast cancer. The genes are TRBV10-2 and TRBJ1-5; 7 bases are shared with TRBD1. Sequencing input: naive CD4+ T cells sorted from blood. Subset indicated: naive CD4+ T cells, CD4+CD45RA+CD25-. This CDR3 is CASREGQVGQPQHF. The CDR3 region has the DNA TGCGCCAGCAGGGAAGGACAGGTCGGCCAGCCCCAGCATTTT.